This TCR beta chain was recovered during a study of shared clonotypes between healthy human individuals. Everyone who donated was a Caucasian adult who lived in Nashville, Tennessee. In the study's own analysis: ImmunoSEQ output lacked quality scores and full-length reads, limiting matched filtering. The protocol was immunoSEQ multiplex PCR, while the TCRdb copy is restricted to in-frame clones and leaves out a portion. V and J calls and clone size are as listed in that table; D and trimming were resolved from the DNA. This table has 850,000 to 1,100,000 clones, 70% to 85% appearing once. Germline loops: CDR1 ENHRY, CDR2 SYGVKD. The ends were cut back, 6 bases at V and 1 base at J, with 7 bases in the middle. CDR3 length equals 14 residues.

The V gene is TRBV10-3, the J gene TRBJ2-6; D possibly corresponds to TRBD2 (6 bases). The sequence came from a man between 18 and 35 years old in good health. Some clones in this sample may be carry-over from other donors' samples. Sequencing was carried out using memory CD4+ T cells from PBMCs. Subset noted: CD45RA-negative fraction. The CDR3 reads CAIRAGSGANVLTF. The CDR3 DNA is TGTGCCATCAGGGCGGGATCTGGGGCCAACGTCCTGACTTTC.